This T cell receptor (beta chain) was profiled in a study of shared T cell receptors in the human thymus. Trimming took off 4 bases at V and 2 bases at J, with 19 bases between the two ends. The germline V gene has CDR1 MDHEN and CDR2 SYDVKM. The CDR3 sequence is 17 residues long. Profiled with immunoSEQ multiplex PCR; TCRdb holds only in-frame clones, not every one. The sample holds over 65,000 clones, nearly 95% seen once. This chain links TRBV28 with TRBJ2-3; TRBD2 is a possible D gene (6 bases). This sequence was found in a human donor. Sequencing was done on a sample of thymocytes. DNA of the CDR3: TGTGCCAGCAGTTGGCTACCCCTGGGGGAGGTCACAGATACGCAGTATTTT. Encoded protein: CASSWLPLGEVTDTQYF.